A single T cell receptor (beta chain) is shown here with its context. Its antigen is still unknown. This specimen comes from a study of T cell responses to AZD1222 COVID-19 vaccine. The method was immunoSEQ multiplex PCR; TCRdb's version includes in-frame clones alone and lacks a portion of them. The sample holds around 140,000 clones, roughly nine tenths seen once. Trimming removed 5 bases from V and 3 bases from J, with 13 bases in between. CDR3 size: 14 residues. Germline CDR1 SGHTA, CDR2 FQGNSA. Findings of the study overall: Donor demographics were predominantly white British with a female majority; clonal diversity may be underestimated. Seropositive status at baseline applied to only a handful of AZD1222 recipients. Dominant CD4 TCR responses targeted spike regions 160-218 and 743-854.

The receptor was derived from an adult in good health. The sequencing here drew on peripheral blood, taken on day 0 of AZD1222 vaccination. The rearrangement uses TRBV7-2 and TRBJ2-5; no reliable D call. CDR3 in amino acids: CASSPRTYKETQYF. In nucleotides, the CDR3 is TGTGCCAGCAGCCCCCGGACGTATAAAGAGACCCAGTACTTC.